The text below deals with one T cell receptor (beta chain). Its matching antigen is unknown. The CDR3 extends over 15 amino acids. Germline lookup yields CDR1 SNHLY and CDR2 FYNNEI. The ends lost 7 bases at V and 3 bases at J; junction bases unmatched: 12. Separate from the approximately 670-subject first cohort, the 120-subject validation cohort was the one that the donors belonged to. The data are from a study of cytomegalovirus exposure and HLA in healthy donors. Study outcomes and limitations: As was reported, the classifier diagnosed cytomegalovirus status with high specificity and sensitivity. The listing of approximately 160 TCR beta chains classed them as cytomegalovirus-associated. The tendency of first-cohort TCR clusters to co-occur in the 120 or so validation repertoires was the finding of a later analysis.

Using immunoSEQ multiplex PCR, the repertoire was profiled, and TCRdb retains in-frame clones only, with some absent. The repertoire holds 200,000 or so clones, approximately 80% seen once, with 10% to 15% in the top ten. This TCR was recovered from a woman younger than 45 in good health and CMV-seropositive. The sample taken for sequencing was PBMCs. The chain employs TRBV2 and TRBJ2-7; 7 bases align to TRBD2. In nucleotides, the CDR3 is TGTGCCAGCACTTTAGGGAGGGCTGTTTTCTACGAGCAGTACTTC. Translated, it gives CASTLGRAVFYEQYF.